These T cell receptor beta chains were read from a single sample in a study of blood T cell repertoires in COVID-19. Clones were sequenced by immunoSEQ multiplex PCR, and TCRdb holds only the in-frame ones, with some missing. Of approximately 250,000 clones in the sample, 75% to 90% are singletons; the top ten hold under 15%. Sequencing was performed on peripheral blood. Receptors originate from a woman aged 70-85 years with COVID-19, enrolled during active disease. The CDR3 runs from the conserved cysteine through the conserved F or W. Each record gives: J gene, clone size, D gene, V gene, CDR3 protein, CDR3 DNA. The D gene is left open where the match is weak. Some rows have no size entry. The others give once, few or many, or a class for an expanded clone.

>TRBJ2-2|once|TRBD2|TRBV5-4
CASSPSGLAGSTGELFF
TGTGCCAGCAGCCCTAGCGGACTAGCGGGGAGCACCGGGGAGCTGTTTTTT
>TRBJ1-2|-|TRBD1|TRBV4-1
CASSQVYRTGTYGYTF
TGCGCCAGCAGCCAAGTATACAGGACAGGGACCTATGGCTACACCTTC
>TRBJ1-4|-|-|TRBV12-3/TRBV12-4
CASSSLREKLFF
TGTGCCAGCAGTTCCCTGCGGGAAAAACTGTTTTTT
>TRBJ2-7|-|-|TRBV10-3
CASRAASSYEQYF
TGTGCCTCCAGAGCAGCTAGCTCCTACGAGCAGTACTTC
>TRBJ1-5|-|-|TRBV23-1
CASSQAAQGSYSNQPQHF
TGCGCCAGCAGTCAAGCCGCTCAGGGGTCTTATAGCAATCAGCCCCAGCATTTT
>TRBJ2-1|-|TRBD1|TRBV29-1
CSARTGGPEQFF
TGCAGCGCCCGGACAGGGGGCCCCGAGCAGTTCTTC
>TRBJ1-1|-|TRBD1|TRBV27
CASSPIGQVMNTEAFF
TGTGCCAGCAGTCCCATTGGACAGGTTATGAACACTGAAGCTTTCTTT
>TRBJ1-6|-|TRBD1|TRBV6-6
CASWDRFNSPLHF
TGTGCCAGCTGGGACAGGTTTAATTCACCCCTCCACTTT
>TRBJ1-1|once|TRBD1|TRBV29-1
CSVEKQGDTEAFF
TGCAGCGTTGAGAAACAGGGGGATACTGAAGCTTTCTTT
>TRBJ2-3|-|TRBD1|TRBV5-4
CASSLMDRGNTDTQYF
TGTGCCAGCAGCTTGATGGACAGGGGGAACACAGATACGCAGTATTTT
>TRBJ2-1|-|TRBD2|TRBV7-9
CASSLERTSGDEQFF
TGTGCCAGCAGCTTAGAGCGGACTAGCGGGGATGAGCAGTTCTTC
>TRBJ2-7|-|-|TRBV6-6
CASGPYYEQYF
TGTGCCAGCGGCCCTTACTACGAGCAGTACTTC
>TRBJ1-6|-|TRBD1|TRBV9
CASSAQGANSPLHF
TGTGCCAGCAGCGCCCAGGGGGCGAATTCACCCCTCCACTTT
>TRBJ2-6|-|-|TRBV10-3
CAILGQSSSGANVLTF
TGTGCCATCTTAGGACAATCGAGCTCTGGGGCCAACGTCCTGACTTTC
>TRBJ1-2|-|TRBD1|TRBV5-1
CASSLWDRGTDYGYTF
TGCGCCAGCAGCTTGTGGGACAGGGGGACTGACTATGGCTACACCTTC
>TRBJ1-1|few|-|TRBV11-2
CASSLIRGLGTEAFF
TGTGCCAGCAGCTTAATCAGGGGCCTTGGCACTGAAGCTTTCTTT
>TRBJ2-7|many|TRBD2|TRBV30
CAWKALAGPFYEQYF
TGTGCCTGGAAGGCCCTAGCGGGCCCCTTCTACGAGCAGTACTTC
>TRBJ2-2|-|TRBD1|TRBV5-8
CASSKGQMNTGELFF
TGTGCCAGCAGCAAGGGACAGATGAACACCGGGGAGCTGTTTTTT
>TRBJ1-1|few|-|TRBV28
CASRTVGFEAFF
TGTGCCAGCAGAACAGTGGGCTTTGAAGCTTTCTTT
>TRBJ2-2|-|TRBD1|TRBV4-1
CASSPRTGYSGELFF
TGCGCCAGCAGCCCGAGGACAGGATATTCCGGGGAGCTGTTTTTT
>TRBJ2-3|-|TRBD2|TRBV6-4
CASSQSRGGADTQYF
TGTGCCAGCAGTCAATCACGGGGGGGAGCAGATACGCAGTATTTT
>TRBJ2-5|-|-|TRBV10-2
CASSVTGSIRETQYF
TGCGCCAGCAGTGTCACAGGGTCAATTAGAGAGACCCAGTACTTC
>TRBJ2-5|-|-|TRBV6-5
CASSPGRTQETQYF
TGTGCCAGCAGCCCCGGACGGACTCAAGAGACCCAGTACTTC
>TRBJ1-1|-|TRBD1|TRBV10-1
CASSAGGQAFF
TGCGCCAGCAGTGCAGGGGGGCAAGCTTTCTTT
>TRBJ1-2|-|TRBD1|TRBV19
CASSTGQGRYGYTF
TGTGCCAGTAGTACCGGACAGGGGCGCTATGGCTACACCTTC
>TRBJ1-5|-|-|TRBV4-2
CASSLKEDNNQPQHF
TGTGCCAGCAGCCTAAAAGAGGACAACAATCAGCCCCAGCATTTT
>TRBJ2-7|-|-|TRBV30
CAWSPGTRLGEQYF
TGTGCCTGGAGTCCAGGGACACGGCTAGGGGAGCAGTACTTC
>TRBJ2-3|-|-|TRBV12-3/TRBV12-4
CASSLRQTDTQYF
TGTGCCAGCAGTTTGCGGCAAACAGATACGCAGTATTTT
>TRBJ2-2|-|TRBD2|TRBV13
CASSPTGGEGTGELFF
TGTGCCAGCAGCCCCACCGGAGGGGAGGGAACCGGGGAGCTGTTTTTT
>TRBJ1-2|-|-|TRBV2
CASKSRSGYTF
TGTGCCAGCAAGTCAAGGAGTGGCTACACCTTC
>TRBJ2-5|-|-|TRBV7-9
CASSSVPGTQYF
TGTGCCAGCAGCTCCGTACCGGGTACCCAGTACTTC
>TRBJ2-2|-|TRBD2|TRBV6-5
CASSYSGGSGELFF
TGTGCCAGCAGTTACTCGGGAGGGTCCGGGGAGCTGTTTTTT
>TRBJ2-3|-|TRBD2|TRBV10-3
CAITSGGTDTQYF
TGTGCCATCACCTCCGGGGGGACAGATACGCAGTATTTT
>TRBJ1-1|few|-|TRBV24-1
CAREGGTEAFF
TGTGCCCGGGAGGGGGGGACTGAAGCTTTCTTT
>TRBJ2-2|-|TRBD1|TRBV4-2
CASSPRGQGPGELFF
TGTGCCAGCAGCCCCCGGGGACAGGGGCCCGGGGAGCTGTTTTTT
>TRBJ1-1|-|-|TRBV4-3
CASSQDPAGIEAFF
TGCGCCAGCAGCCAAGATCCCGCGGGCATTGAAGCTTTCTTT
>TRBJ1-2|-|-|TRBV2
CASSEALAGGYTF
TGTGCCAGCAGTGAAGCTCTGGCGGGTGGCTACACCTTC
>TRBJ2-2|-|TRBD1|TRBV5-6
CASSRRYRGNTGELFF
TGTGCCAGCAGCCGACGGTACAGGGGGAACACCGGGGAGCTGTTTTTT
>TRBJ2-7|-|TRBD2|TRBV7-3
CASSPSGGSYEQYF
TGTGCCAGCAGCCCTAGCGGGGGGTCCTACGAGCAGTACTTC